The entry that follows covers one T cell receptor (beta chain) sequence. Its antigen remains unidentified. No base-level quality is on record; no much larger clone is a single base apart. This entry is derived from a study of T-cell reconstitution after alpha-beta-depleted transplantation in children (TCRdb year 2016). Background on the whole study: Using TCR repertoire profiling, the study quantitatively followed how T-cell immune reconstitution unfolded in children after TCRalphabeta/CD19-depleted allogeneic hematopoietic cell transplantation.

Libraries came from PCR. The run used an Illumina HiSeq 2500. To normalize quantification of the TCRbeta repertoire, the TCR libraries were built with molecular barcoding that relied on unique molecular identifiers. Clones were called with MiXCR by TCRdb after fastp trimmed the public reads at Q25, and only in-frame beta chains were retained. CDR3 protein sequences are deduplicated, and each keeps its most common genes and DNA. Recorded for this sample are approximately 520,000 distinct CDR3 sequences; 30% to 35% of them occurred a single time. The biggest ten clones account for around 2.4% of the sample. A distance of 14 bases separates the germline ends of V and J, which lose 2 bases and 4 bases respectively. From its cysteine to its phenylalanine, the CDR3 spans 15 amino acids. Only the CDR3 part of the read is kept: 45 bases, read in frame from the first base. Based on the germline V gene, the CDR1 and CDR2 sequences are ENHRY and SYGVKD.

Recombination connected TRBV10-3 to TRBJ1-1, with no confidently assigned D gene. The source was PBMCs from the stem cell graft donor, collected from the stem cell graft. This sequence originates from a human donor who donated a stem cell graft to a child with aplastic anemia. The DNA is as follows: TGTGCCATCAGTGAGCCTACCCGGATGAGCACTGAAGCTTTCTTT. This sequence encodes CAISEPTRMSTEAFF.